Listed here are 6 T cell receptor beta chains from one sample, sequenced in a study of cytomegalovirus exposure and HLA in healthy donors. A multiplex PCR was run with 60 Vbeta primers and 13 Jbeta primers. Repertoires were generated with immunoSEQ multiplex PCR, while TCRdb's copy carries only in-frame clones and drops some. The sample data list over 100,000 clones. Sequenced sample: PBMCs. Every receptor here comes from a young man in good health and CMV-seronegative.

The chain is built from TRBV28 and TRBJ2-5, with 11 bases lining up with TRBD2. The CDR3 has 15 amino acids. The ends lost 3 bases at V and 11 bases at J; junction bases unmatched: 11. The germline CDR1 and CDR2 sequences are MDHEN and SYDVKM. The CDR3 spells CASSFRGSGRALQYF. CDR3 bases: TGTGCCAGCAGTTTTCGTGGTAGCGGGAGGGCCCTACAGTACTTC.

The J gene is TRBJ2-6, the V gene TRBV5-6; perhaps TRBD2 as D (5 bases). The V gene's germline CDR1 is SGHDT and CDR2 YYEEEE. The V end was cut by 4 bases, the J end by 2 bases, with 13 bases between. CDR3 length: 16 amino acids. The CDR3 spells CASSPRASTGANVLTF. The CDR3 DNA follows: TGTGCCAGCAGCCCGCGGGCCTCAACTGGGGCCAACGTCCTGACTTTC.

The chain joins TRBV18 to TRBJ1-5, with a tentative D call TRBD1 (5 bases). Looked up from germline, CDR1 is KGHSH and CDR2 is LQKENI. The CDR3 sequence is 14 residues long. Deletions cut 5 bases from V and 4 bases from J, with 12 bases between. The CDR3 protein is CASSEWGGNQPQHF. The CDR3 DNA follows: TGTGCCAGCTCAGAATGGGGGGGGAATCAGCCCCAGCATTTT.

V is TRBV29-1 and J is TRBJ1-1; no reliable D call. CDR1 and CDR2 from the germline V gene are SQVTM and ANQGSEA. Between the trimmed V and J ends, which lost 6 bases and 0 bases, there was a span of 11 bases. This CDR3 contains 13 residues. Here the CDR3 reads CSVGGGMNTEAFF. The CDR3 DNA is TGCAGCGTGGGAGGCGGAATGAACACTGAAGCTTTCTTT.

The chain uses TRBV25-1 and TRBJ2-7, with 10 bases lining up with TRBD2. Germline assignment: CDR1 MGHDK and CDR2 SYGVNS. Losses at the gene ends were 4 bases for V and 1 base for J; bases not matched to a gene: 4. The CDR3 contains 15 residues. The CDR3 DNA is TGTGCCAGCAGTGGGCGGACTAGCGGATCCTACGAGCAGTACTTC. Amino acids: CASSGRTSGSYEQYF.

As regards this clone: The germline gene is not matched at one end of the junction; a read error may be the cause. The same CDR3 also results from other DNA sequences found in this sample. The chain has TRBV7-6 and TRBJ1-3; the D gene is possibly TRBD1 (6 bases). CDR1 SGHVS and CDR2 FNYEAQ come from the germline V gene. The CDR3 contains 16 residues. The CDR3 DNA reads as TGCGCCAGCAGCCTAGGACAGACTCCCTCTGGAAACACCATATATTTT. As protein: CASSLGQTPSGNTIYF.